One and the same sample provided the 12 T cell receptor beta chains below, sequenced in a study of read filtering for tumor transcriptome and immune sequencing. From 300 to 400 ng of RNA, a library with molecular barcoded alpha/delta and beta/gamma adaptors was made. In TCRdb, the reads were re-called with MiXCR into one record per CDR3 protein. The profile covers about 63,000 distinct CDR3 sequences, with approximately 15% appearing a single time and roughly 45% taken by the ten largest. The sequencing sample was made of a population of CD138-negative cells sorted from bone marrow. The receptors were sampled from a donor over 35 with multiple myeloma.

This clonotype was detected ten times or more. The chain's CDR3 is CASSFLAGATYEQYF. CDR3 in DNA: TGCGCCAGCAGCTTCCTAGCGGGAGCTACCTACGAGCAGTACTTC. The chain employs TRBV5-1 and TRBJ2-7; 10 bases agree with TRBD2. The germline CDR1 and CDR2 sequences are SGHRS and YFSETQ. Losses at the gene ends were 2 bases for V and 2 bases for J; bases not matched to a gene: 4. The CDR3 has 15 amino acids.

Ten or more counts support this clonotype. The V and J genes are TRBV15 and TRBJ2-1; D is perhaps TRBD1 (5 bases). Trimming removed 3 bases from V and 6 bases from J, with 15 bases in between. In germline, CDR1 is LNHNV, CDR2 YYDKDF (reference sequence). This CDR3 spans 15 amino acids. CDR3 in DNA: TGTGCCACCAGCAGGAGCCAGGGAACGGGCAATGAGCAGTTCTTC. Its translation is CATSRSQGTGNEQFF. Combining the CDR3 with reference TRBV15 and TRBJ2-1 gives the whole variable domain DAMVIQNPRYQVTQFGKPVTLSCSQTLNHNVMYWYQQKSSQAPKLLFHYYDKDFNNEADTPDNFQSRRPNTSFCFLDIRSPGLGDTAMYLCATSRSQGTGNEQFFGPGTRLTVL.

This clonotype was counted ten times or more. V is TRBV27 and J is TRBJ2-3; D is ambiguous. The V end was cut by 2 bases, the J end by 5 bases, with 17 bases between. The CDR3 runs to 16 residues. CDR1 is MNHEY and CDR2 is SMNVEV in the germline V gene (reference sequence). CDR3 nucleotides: TGTGCCAGCAGTTTAGGTCCGTCTCGACCGGGAGATACGCAGTATTTT. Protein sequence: CASSLGPSRPGDTQYF.

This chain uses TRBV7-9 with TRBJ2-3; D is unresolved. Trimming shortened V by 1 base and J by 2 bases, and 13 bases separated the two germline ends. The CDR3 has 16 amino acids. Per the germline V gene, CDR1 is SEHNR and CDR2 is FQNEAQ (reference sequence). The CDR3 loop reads CASSLVISAVTDTQYF. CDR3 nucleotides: TGTGCCAGCAGCTTAGTCATCAGCGCGGTCACAGATACGCAGTATTTT.

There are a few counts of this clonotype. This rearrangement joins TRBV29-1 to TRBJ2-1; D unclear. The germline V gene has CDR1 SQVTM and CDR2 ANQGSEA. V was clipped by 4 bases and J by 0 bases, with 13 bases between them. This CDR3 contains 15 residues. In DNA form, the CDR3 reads TGCAGCGTTGTCCTGGCCAAGGGCTCCTACAATGAGCAGTTCTTC. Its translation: CSVVLAKGSYNEQFF.

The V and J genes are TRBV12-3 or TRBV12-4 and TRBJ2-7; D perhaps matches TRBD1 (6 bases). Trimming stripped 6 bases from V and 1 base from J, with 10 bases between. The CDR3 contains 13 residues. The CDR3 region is CASSPDRSYEQYF. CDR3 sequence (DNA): TGTGCCAGCAGCCCCGACAGGTCCTACGAGCAGTACTTC.

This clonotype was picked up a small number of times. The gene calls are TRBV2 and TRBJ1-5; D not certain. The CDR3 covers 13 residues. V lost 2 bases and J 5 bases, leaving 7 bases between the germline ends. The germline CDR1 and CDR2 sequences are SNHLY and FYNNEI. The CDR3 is CASSERLYQPQHF. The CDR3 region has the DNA TGTGCCAGCAGTGAACGATTGTATCAGCCCCAGCATTTT.

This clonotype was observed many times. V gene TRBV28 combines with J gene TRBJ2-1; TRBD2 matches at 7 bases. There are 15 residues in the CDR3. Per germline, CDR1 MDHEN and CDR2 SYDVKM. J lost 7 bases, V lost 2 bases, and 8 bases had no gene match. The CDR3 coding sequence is TGTGCCAGCAGTTTAGCGGGAGTGGAGATTAATGAGCAGTTCTTC. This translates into CASSLAGVEINEQFF. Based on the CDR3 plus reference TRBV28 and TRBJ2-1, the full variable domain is DVKVTQSSRYLVKRTGEKVFLECVQDMDHENMFWYRQDPGLGLRLIYFSYDVKMKEKGDIPEGYSVSREKKERFSLILESASTNQTSMYLCASSLAGVEINEQFFGPGTRLTVL.

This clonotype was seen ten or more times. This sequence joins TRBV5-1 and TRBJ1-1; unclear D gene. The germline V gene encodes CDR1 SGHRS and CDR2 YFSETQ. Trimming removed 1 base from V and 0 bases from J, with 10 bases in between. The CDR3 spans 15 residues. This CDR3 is CASSLNGELNTEAFF. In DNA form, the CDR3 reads TGCGCCAGCAGCTTGAATGGAGAGTTGAACACTGAAGCTTTCTTT.

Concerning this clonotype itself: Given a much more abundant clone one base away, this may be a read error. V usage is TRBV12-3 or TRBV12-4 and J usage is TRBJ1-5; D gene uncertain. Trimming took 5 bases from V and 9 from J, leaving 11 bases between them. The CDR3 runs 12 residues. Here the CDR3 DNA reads TGTGCCAGCAGTGACCCGGGTCGGCCCCAGCATTTT. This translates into CASSDPGRPQHF.

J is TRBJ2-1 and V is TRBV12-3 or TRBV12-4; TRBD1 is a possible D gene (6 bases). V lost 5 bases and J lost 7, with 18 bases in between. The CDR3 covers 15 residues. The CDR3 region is CASSITRGFNNEQFF. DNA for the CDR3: TGTGCCAGCAGTATCACAAGGGGGTTTAATAATGAGCAGTTCTTC.

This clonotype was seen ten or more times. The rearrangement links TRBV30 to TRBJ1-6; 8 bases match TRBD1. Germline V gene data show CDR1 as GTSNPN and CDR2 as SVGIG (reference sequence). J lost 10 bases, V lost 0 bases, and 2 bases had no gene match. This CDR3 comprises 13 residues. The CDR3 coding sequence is TGTGCCTGGAGTGTACAGGGGGACTCACCCCTCCACTTT. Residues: CAWSVQGDSPLHF.